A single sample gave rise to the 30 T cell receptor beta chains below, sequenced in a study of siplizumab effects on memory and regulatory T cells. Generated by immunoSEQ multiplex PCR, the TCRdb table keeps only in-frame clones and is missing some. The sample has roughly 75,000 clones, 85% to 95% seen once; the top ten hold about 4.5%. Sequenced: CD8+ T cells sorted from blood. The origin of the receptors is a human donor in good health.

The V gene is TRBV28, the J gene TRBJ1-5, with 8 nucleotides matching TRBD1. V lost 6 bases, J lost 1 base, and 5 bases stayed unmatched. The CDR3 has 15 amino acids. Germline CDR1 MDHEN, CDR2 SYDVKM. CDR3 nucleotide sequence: TGTGCCAGCAGGGAGGACAGGGAGAGCAATCAGCCCCAGCATTTT. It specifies CASREDRESNQPQHF.

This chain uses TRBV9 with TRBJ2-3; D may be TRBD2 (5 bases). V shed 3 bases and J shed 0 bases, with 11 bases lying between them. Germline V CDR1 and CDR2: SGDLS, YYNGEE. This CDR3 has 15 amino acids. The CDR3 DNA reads TGTGCCAGCAGCGGGAGCGGATCAAGCACAGATACGCAGTATTTT. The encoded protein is CASSGSGSSTDTQYF.

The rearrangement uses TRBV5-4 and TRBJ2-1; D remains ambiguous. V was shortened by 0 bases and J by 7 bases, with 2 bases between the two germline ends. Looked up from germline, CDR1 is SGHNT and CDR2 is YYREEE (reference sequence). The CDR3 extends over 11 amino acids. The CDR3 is CASSLGNEQFF. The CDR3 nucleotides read TGTGCCAGCAGCTTGGGAAATGAGCAGTTCTTC.

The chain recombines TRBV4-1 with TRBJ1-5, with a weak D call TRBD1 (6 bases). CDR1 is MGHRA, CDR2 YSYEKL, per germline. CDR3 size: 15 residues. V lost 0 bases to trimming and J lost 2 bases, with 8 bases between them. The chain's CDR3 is CASSQDEGGNQPQHF. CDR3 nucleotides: TGCGCCAGCAGCCAAGATGAGGGGGGCAATCAGCCCCAGCATTTT.

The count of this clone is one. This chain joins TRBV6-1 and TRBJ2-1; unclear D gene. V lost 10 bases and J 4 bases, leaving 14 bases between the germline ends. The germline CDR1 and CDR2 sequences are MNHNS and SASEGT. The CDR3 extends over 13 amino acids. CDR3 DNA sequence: TGTGCCACCTCCGAGGTAGCATACAATGAGCAGTTCTTC. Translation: CATSEVAYNEQFF.

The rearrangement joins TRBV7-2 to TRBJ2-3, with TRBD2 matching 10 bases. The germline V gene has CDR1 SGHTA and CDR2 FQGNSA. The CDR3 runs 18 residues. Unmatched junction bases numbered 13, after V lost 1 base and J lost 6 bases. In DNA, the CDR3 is TGTGCCAGCAGCTTAGAGGGGGCTAGCGGGGGCAAGGCGGATACGCAGTATTTT. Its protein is CASSLEGASGGKADTQYF. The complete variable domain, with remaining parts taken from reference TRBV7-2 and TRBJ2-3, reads GAGVSQSPSNKVTEKGKDVELRCDPISGHTALYWYRQSLGQGLEFLIYFQGNSAPDKSGLPSDRFSAERTGGSVSTLTIQRTQQEDSAVYLCASSLEGASGGKADTQYFGPGTRLTVL.

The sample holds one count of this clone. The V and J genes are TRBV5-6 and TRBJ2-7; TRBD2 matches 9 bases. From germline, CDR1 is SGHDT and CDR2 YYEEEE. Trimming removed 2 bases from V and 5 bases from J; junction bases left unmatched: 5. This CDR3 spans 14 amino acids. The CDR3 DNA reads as TGTGCCAGCAGCTTAGGACTAGCGATTCACGAGCAGTACTTC. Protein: CASSLGLAIHEQYF. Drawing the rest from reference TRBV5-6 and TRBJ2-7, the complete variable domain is DAGVTQSPTHLIKTRGQQVTLRCSPKSGHDTVSWYQQALGQGPQFIFQYYEEEERQRGNFPDRFSGHQFPNYSSELNVNALLLGDSALYLCASSLGLAIHEQYFGPGTRLTVT.

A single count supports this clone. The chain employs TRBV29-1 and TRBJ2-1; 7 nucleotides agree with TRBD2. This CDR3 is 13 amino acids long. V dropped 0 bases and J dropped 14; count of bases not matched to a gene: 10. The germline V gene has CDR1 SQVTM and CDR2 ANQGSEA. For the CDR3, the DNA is TGCAGCGTTGAAGACCAGACAGCGGGGTTCGAGTTCTTC. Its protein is CSVEDQTAGFEFF.

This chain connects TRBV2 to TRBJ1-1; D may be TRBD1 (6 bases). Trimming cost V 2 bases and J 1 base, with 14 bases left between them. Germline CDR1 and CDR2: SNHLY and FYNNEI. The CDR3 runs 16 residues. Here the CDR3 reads CASSETKTGRNTEAFF. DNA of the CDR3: TGTGCCAGCAGTGAAACCAAGACAGGAAGGAACACTGAAGCTTTCTTT.

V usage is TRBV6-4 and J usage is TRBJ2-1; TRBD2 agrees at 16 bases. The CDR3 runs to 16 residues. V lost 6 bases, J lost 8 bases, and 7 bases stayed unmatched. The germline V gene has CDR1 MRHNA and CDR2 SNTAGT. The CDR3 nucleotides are TGTGCCAGCAGCGCCGGGACTAGCGGGGGGGCCGATGAGCAGTTCTTC. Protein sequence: CASSAGTSGGADEQFF.

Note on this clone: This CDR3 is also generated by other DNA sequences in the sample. DNA of the CDR3: TGTGCCAGCAGCGGCCCCGGGGGTAGCACAGATACGCAGTATTTT. Residues: CASSGPGGSTDTQYF. V gene TRBV9 combines with J gene TRBJ2-3, with D possibly being TRBD2 (6 bases). The length of the CDR3 is 15 residues. Germline V gives CDR1 SGDLS, CDR2 YYNGEE. The V end lost 3 bases, the J end lost 0 bases, and 11 bases lay between the germline ends.

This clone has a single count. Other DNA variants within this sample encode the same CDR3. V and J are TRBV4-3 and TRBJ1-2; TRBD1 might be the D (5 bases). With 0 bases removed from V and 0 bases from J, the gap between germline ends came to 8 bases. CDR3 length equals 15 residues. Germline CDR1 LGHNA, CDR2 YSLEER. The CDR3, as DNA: TGCGCCAGCAGCCAAGATCGGGGACCTAACTATGGCTACACCTTC. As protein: CASSQDRGPNYGYTF.

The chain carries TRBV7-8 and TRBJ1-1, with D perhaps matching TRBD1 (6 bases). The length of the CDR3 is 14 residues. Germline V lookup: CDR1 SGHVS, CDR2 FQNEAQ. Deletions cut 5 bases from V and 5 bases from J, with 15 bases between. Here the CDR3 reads CASSLGGLGTEAFF. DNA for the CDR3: TGTGCCAGCAGCCTCGGGGGGCTTGGGACTGAAGCTTTCTTT.

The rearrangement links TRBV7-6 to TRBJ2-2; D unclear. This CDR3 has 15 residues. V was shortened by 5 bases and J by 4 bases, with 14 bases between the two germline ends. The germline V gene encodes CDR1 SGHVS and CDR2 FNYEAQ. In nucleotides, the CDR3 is TGTGCCAGCAGCCGAGACGGGCTGGGCACCGGGGAGCTGTTTTTT. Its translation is CASSRDGLGTGELFF.

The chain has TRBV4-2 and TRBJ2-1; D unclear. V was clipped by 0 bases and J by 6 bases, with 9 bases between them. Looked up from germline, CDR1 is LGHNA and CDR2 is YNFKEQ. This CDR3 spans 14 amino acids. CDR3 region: CASSQDTSLNEQFF. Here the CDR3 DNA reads TGTGCCAGCAGCCAAGATACGTCCCTCAATGAGCAGTTCTTC.

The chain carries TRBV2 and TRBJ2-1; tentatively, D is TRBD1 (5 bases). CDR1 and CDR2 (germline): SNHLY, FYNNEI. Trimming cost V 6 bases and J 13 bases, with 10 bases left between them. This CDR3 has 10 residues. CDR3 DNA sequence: TGTGCCAGCAGAGGGGCATTCCAGTTCTTC. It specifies CASRGAFQFF.

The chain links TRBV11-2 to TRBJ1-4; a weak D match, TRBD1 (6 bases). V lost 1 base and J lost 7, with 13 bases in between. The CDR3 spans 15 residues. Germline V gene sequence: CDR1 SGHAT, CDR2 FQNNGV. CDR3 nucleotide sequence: TGTGCCAGCAGCTTAGTGCGGGGGGCGTTTGAAAAACTGTTTTTT. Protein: CASSLVRGAFEKLFF.

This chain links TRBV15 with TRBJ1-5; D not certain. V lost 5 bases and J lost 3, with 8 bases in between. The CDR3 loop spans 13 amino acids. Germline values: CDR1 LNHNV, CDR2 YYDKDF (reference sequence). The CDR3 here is CATSRGSNQPQHF. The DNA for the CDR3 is TGTGCCACCAGCCGAGGGTCCAATCAGCCCCAGCATTTT.

The CDR3 DNA follows: TGCGCCAGCAGCCAAGATCGCGCAGGGGAAAACACCATATATTTT. Protein sequence: CASSQDRAGENTIYF. The V and J genes are TRBV4-1 and TRBJ1-3, with D tentatively TRBD1 (6 bases). Trimming took 0 bases from V and 6 from J, leaving 12 bases between them. Germline V gene data show CDR1 as MGHRA and CDR2 as YSYEKL. The length of the CDR3 is 15 residues.

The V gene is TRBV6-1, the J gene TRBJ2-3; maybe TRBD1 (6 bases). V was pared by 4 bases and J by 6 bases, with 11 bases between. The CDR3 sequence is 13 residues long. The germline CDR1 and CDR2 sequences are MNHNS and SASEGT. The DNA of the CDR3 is TGTGCCAGCAGTGTCGCAGGGGTTGATACGCAGTATTTT. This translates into CASSVAGVDTQYF.

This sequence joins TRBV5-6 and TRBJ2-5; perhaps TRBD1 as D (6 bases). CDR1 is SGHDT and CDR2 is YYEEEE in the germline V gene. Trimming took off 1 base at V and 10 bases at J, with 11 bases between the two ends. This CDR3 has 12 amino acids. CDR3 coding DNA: TGTGCCAGCAGCTTGTCGGACAGTCACCAGTACTTC. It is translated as CASSLSDSHQYF. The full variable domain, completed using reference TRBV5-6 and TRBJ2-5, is DAGVTQSPTHLIKTRGQQVTLRCSPKSGHDTVSWYQQALGQGPQFIFQYYEEEERQRGNFPDRFSGHQFPNYSSELNVNALLLGDSALYLCASSLSDSHQYFGPGTRLLVL.

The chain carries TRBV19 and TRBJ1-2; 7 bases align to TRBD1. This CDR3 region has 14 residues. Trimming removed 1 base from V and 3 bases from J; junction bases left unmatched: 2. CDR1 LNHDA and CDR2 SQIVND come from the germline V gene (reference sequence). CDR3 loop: CASSIGTGDYGYTF. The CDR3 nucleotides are TGTGCCAGTAGTATAGGCACAGGGGACTATGGCTACACCTTC.

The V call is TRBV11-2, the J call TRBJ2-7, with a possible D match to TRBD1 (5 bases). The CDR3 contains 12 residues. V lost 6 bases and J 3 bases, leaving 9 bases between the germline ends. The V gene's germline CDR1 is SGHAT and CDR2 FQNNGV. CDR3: CASSSQGYEQYF. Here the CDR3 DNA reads TGTGCCAGCAGTTCCCAGGGCTACGAGCAGTACTTC.

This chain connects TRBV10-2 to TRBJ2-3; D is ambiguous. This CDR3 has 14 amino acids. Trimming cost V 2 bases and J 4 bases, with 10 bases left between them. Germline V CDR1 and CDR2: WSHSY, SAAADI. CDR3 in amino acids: CASSEVRPPDTQYF. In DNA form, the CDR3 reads TGCGCCAGCAGTGAGGTCAGGCCCCCAGATACGCAGTATTTT.

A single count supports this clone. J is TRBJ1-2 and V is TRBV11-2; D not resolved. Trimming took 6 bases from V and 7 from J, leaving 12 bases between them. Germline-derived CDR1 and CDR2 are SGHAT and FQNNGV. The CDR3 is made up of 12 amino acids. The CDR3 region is CASSVSLRGYTF. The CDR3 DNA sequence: TGTGCCAGCAGTGTCTCCTTGCGTGGCTACACCTTC.

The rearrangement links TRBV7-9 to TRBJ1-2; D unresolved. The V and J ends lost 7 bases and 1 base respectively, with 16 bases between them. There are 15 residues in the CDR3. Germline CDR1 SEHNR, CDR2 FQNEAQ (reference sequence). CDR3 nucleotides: TGTGCCAGCACAGATGTAGCGGGGTATAACTATGGCTACACCTTC. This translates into CASTDVAGYNYGYTF.

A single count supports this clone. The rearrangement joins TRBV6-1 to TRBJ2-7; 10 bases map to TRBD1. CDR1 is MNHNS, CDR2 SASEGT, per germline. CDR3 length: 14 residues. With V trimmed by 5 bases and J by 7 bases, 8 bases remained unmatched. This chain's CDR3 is CASSLGTGASEQYF. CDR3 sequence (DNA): TGTGCCAGCAGTCTAGGGACAGGGGCGTCAGAGCAGTACTTC.

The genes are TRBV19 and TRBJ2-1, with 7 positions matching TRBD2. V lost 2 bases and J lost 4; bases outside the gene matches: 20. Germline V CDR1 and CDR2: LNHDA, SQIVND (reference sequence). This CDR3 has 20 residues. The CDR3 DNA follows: TGTGCCAGTAGTATATCCGACGGGGGGTCCCCCCCACCCCGATACAATGAGCAGTTCTTC. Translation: CASSISDGGSPPPRYNEQFF.

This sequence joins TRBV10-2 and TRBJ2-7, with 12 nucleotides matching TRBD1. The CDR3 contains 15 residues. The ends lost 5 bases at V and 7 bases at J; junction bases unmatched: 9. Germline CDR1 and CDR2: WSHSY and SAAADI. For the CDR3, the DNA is TGCGCCAGCAGTATACGGGACAGGGGGCAAGGAGAGCAGTACTTC. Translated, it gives CASSIRDRGQGEQYF.

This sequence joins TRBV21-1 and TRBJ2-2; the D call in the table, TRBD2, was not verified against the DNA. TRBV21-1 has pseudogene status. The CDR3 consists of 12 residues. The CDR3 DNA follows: TGTGCCAGCAGCAATAGTACCGGGGAGCTGTTTTTT. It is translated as CASSNSTGELFF.